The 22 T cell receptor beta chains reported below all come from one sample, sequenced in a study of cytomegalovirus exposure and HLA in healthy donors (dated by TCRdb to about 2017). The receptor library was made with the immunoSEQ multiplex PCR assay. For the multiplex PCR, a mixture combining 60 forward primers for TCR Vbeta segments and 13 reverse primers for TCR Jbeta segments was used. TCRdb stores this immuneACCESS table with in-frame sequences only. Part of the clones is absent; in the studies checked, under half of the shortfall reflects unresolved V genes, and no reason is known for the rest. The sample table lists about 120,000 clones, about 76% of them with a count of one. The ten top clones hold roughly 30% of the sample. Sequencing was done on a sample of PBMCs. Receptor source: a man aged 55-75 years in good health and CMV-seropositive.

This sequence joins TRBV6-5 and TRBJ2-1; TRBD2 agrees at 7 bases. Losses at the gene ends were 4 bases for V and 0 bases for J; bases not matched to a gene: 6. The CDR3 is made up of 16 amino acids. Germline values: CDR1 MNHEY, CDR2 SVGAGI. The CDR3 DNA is TGTGCCAGCAGTTTCCCCGGGGGGAGCTCCTACAATGAGCAGTTCTTC. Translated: CASSFPGGSSYNEQFF.

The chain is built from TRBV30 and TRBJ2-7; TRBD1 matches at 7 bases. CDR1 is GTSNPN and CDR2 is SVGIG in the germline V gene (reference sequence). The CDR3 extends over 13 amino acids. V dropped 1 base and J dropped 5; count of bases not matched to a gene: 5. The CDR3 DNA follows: TGTGCCTGGAGTGGGACAGGTGGGGACGAGCAGTACTTC. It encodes CAWSGTGGDEQYF.

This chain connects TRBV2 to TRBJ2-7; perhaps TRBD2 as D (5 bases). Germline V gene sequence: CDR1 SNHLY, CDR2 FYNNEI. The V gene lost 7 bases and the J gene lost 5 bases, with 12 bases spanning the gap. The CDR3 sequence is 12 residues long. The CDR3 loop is CASKRQSDEQYF. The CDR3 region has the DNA TGTGCCAGCAAGCGGCAGTCCGACGAGCAGTACTTC. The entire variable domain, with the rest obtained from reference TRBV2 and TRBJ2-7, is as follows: EPEVTQTPSHQVTQMGQEVILRCVPISNHLYFYWYRQILGQKVEFLVSFYNNEISEKSEIFDDQFSVERPDGSNFTLKIRSTKLEDSAMYFCASKRQSDEQYFGPGTRLTVT.

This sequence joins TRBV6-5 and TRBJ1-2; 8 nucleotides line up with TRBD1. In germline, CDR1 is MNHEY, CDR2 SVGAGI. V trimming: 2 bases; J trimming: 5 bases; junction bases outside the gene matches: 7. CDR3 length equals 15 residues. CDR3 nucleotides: TGTGCCAGCAGTTACGGCCAGGGGGCCGGGTATGGCTACACCTTC. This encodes CASSYGQGAGYGYTF.

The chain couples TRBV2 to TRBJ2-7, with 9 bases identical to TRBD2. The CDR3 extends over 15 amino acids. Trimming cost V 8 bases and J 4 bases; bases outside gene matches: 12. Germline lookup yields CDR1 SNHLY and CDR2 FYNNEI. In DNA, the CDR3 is TGTGCCAGCCTATCCGGGACTAGCCAAGGATACGAGCAGTACTTC. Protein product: CASLSGTSQGYEQYF.

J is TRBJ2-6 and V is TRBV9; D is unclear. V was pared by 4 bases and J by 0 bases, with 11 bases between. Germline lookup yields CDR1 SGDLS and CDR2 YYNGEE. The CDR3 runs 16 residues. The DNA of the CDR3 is TGTGCCAGCAGCACGCGTGGAGACTCTGGGGCCAACGTCCTGACTTTC. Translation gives CASSTRGDSGANVLTF.

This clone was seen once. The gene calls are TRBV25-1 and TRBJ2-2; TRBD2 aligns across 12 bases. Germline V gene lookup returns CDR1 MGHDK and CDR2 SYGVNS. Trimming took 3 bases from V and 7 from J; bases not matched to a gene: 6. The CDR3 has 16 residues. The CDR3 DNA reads TGTGCCAGCAGTGAGAGGACTAGCGGGGAGAGCGGGGAGCTGTTTTTT. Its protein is CASSERTSGESGELFF.

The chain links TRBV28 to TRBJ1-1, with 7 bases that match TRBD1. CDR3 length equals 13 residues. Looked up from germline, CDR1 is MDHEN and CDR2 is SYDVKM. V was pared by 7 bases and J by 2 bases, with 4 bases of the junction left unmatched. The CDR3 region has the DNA TGTGCCAGCAAGCCAGGGGGAAACACTGAAGCTTTCTTT. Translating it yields CASKPGGNTEAFF.

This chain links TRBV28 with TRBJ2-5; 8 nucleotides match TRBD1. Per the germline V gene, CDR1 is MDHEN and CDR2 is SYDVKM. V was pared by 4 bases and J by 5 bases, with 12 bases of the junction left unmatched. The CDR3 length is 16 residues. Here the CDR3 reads CASSSPGGAKVETQYF. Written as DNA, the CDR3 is TGTGCCAGCAGTTCCCCAGGGGGCGCTAAGGTGGAGACCCAGTACTTC.

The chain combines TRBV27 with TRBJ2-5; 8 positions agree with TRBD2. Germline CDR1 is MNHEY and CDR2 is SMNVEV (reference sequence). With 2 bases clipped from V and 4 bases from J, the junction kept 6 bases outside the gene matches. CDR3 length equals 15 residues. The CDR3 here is CASSLIAGLGETQYF. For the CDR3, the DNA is TGTGCCAGCAGTTTAATAGCGGGGCTTGGAGAGACCCAGTACTTC.

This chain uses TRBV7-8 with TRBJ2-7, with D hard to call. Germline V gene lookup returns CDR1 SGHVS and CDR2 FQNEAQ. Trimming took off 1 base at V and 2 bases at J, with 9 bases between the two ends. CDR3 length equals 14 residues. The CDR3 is CASSLGVPAYEQYF. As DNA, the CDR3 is TGTGCCAGCAGCTTAGGAGTTCCGGCCTACGAGCAGTACTTC.

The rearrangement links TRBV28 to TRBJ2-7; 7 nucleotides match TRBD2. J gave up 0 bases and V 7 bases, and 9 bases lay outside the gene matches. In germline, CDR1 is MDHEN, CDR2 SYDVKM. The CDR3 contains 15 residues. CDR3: CASKEAGSSSYEQYF. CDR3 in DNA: TGTGCCAGCAAAGAAGCGGGGAGTAGCTCCTACGAGCAGTACTTC. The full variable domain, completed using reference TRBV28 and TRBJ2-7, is DVKVTQSSRYLVKRTGEKVFLECVQDMDHENMFWYRQDPGLGLRLIYFSYDVKMKEKGDIPEGYSVSREKKERFSLILESASTNQTSMYLCASKEAGSSSYEQYFGPGTRLTVT.

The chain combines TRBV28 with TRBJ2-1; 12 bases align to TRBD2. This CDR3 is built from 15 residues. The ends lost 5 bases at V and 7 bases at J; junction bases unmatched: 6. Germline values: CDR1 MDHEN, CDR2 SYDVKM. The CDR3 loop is CASSRLAGVYNEQFF. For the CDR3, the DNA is TGTGCCAGCAGTCGACTAGCGGGAGTGTATAATGAGCAGTTCTTC. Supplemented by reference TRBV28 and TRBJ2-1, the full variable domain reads DVKVTQSSRYLVKRTGEKVFLECVQDMDHENMFWYRQDPGLGLRLIYFSYDVKMKEKGDIPEGYSVSREKKERFSLILESASTNQTSMYLCASSRLAGVYNEQFFGPGTRLTVL.

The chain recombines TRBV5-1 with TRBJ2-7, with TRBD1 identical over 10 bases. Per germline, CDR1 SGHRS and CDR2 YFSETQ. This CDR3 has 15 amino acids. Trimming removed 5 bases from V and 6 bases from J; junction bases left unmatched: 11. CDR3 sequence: CASSHRTGGVAEQYF. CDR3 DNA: TGCGCCAGCAGTCATAGGACAGGGGGAGTAGCCGAGCAGTACTTC.

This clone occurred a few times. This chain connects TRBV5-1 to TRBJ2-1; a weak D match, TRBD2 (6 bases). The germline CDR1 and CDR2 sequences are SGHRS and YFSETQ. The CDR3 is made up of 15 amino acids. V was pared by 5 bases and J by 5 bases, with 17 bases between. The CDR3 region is CASRLVAAEDNEQFF. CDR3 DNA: TGCGCCAGCAGACTTGTAGCGGCAGAAGACAATGAGCAGTTCTTC.

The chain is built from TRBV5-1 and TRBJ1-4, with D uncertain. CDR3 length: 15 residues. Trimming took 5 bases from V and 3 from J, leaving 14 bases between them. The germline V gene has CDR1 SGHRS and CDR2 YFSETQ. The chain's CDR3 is CASRPAPGSNEKLFF. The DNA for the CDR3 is TGCGCCAGCAGGCCGGCTCCGGGGTCTAATGAAAAACTGTTTTTT.

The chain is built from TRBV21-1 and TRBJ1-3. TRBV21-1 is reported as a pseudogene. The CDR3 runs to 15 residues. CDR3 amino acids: CASSKVFNSGNTIYF. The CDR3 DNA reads TGTGCCAGCAGCAAAGTTTTTAACTCTGGAAACACCATATATTTT.

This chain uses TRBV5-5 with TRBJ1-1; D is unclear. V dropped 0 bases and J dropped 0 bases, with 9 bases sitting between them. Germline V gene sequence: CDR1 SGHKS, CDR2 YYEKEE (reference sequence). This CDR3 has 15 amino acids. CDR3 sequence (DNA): TGTGCCAGCAGCTTGGCTGGGCTGATGAACACTGAAGCTTTCTTT. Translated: CASSLAGLMNTEAFF.

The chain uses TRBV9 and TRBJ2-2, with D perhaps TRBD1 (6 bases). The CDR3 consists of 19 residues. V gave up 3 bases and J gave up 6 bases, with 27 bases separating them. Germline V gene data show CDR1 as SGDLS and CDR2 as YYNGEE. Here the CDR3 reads CASSAALVTGRRRAGELFF. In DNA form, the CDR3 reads TGTGCCAGCAGCGCAGCCCTAGTCACAGGGCGACGGCGGGCCGGGGAGCTGTTTTTT.

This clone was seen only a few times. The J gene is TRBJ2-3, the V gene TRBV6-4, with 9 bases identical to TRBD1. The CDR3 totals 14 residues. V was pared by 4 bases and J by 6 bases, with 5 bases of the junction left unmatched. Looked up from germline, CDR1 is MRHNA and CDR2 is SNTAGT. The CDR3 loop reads CASSVLQGADTQYF. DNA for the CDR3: TGTGCCAGCAGTGTTCTACAGGGGGCCGATACGCAGTATTTT.

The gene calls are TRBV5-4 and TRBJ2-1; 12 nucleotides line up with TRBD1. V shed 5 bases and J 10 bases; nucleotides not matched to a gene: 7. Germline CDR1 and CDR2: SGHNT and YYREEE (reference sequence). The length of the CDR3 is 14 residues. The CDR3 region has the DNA TGTGCCAGCAGAGCGGGACAGGGGGCTTGGGAGCAGTTCTTC. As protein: CASRAGQGAWEQFF.

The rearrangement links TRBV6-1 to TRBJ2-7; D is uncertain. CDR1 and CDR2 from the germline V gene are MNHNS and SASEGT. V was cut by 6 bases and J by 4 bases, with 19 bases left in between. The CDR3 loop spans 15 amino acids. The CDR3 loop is CASRAGTPLRYEQYF. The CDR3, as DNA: TGTGCCAGCAGGGCAGGAACCCCCCTCAGGTACGAGCAGTACTTC.